This TCR beta chain was recorded in a study of naive and memory T cell subsets (dated by TCRdb to about 2017). Regarding the study in general: An open-source, UMI-based TCR alpha and beta sequencing pipeline was applied to sorted naive and memory peripheral blood T cell subsets. The results of the functional CMV T cell responses matched the IgG serology results in every case. RNA was DNase-treated and reverse transcribed with TCR constant-region primers, mostly using SuperScript III.

This clonotype was counted at least ten times. Its cognate antigen has yet to be identified. The input lacks base qualities; no much larger clone sits a single base away. Results and caveats for the whole study, not just this receptor: After error correction, only a single occurrence was seen for over 95% of naive TCR sequences, so much steeper abundance distributions were produced than in memory subsets. RNA-based TCR counts may be influenced by expression changes linked to T cell activation and differentiation. In both CD4 and CD8 cells, going from naive through CM, EM and EMRA, the Gini index went up while Shannon and inverse Simpson diversity went down. The abundance of TCRs followed a power law with an exponent that differed between naive and memory subsets yet stayed consistent across the three individuals. Single alpha or beta chain sequences, rather than paired alpha/beta receptors, were used to define clonotypes. The repertoire findings for the naive and memory subsets could not be validated, as no ground truth was available.

Libraries came from UMI-ligation and nested PCR. An equimolar mix of two oligonucleotides covering both TRBC1 and TRBC2 was used as the beta constant-region primer. A single-stranded oligonucleotide containing the SP2 primer and a 12-nucleotide UMI was joined to the 3' end of the cDNA by T4 RNA ligase 1. Four rounds of PCR, combining the SP2 primer with nested alpha and beta constant-region primers, were used to amplify the ligated cDNA. Incubation of the ligation reaction lasted about 19-24 hours at 16 degrees C. PCR2 was typically run as a SYBR Green qPCR and stopped at a predetermined threshold to prevent over-amplification. Agencourt AMPure XP magnetic beads were used for all purifications after the first. Libraries were quantified by Qubit and checked on a TapeStation, where a main peak was expected near 650 bp. Sequencing of the pooled libraries was done on an Illumina MiSeq using v2 2x251 paired-end kits, which typically yielded about 1-2 million reads per sample. Libraries were pooled at approximately 3.7 nM per sample, and about 5-7% PhiX was added to improve cluster recognition. In the original analysis: Decombinator assigned V and J genes to Demultiplexor-processed FASTQ reads by tag matching, allowing a single base-pair mismatch. UMIs were used by Collapsinator to correct both sequencing errors and frequency errors arising from PCR heterogeneity. TCRs were translated and CDR3s were extracted from the conserved cysteine to the FGXG phenylalanine by CDR3Translator, with non-productive sequences being flagged. Gini, Shannon entropy and inverse Simpson indices were calculated on repertoires subsampled to equal numbers of UMI-defined TCRs. Within the linear range, a power law was fitted to clonotype abundance distributions using maximum likelihood. On one naive CD8 sample, the pipeline and MIGEC gave similar UMI counts, unique TCR numbers and clonal distributions. Repertoires were searched for 7,000 to 7,500 CMV-associated CDR3 sequences compiled from VDJdb and a published dataset. TCRdb handled the public reads itself, with Q25 trimming in fastp and clone calling in MiXCR, and kept productive beta chains. Each CDR3 protein gets just one entry, which takes the most common genes and DNA from the rows behind it. The authors' filters were not applied to this entry. This sample comprises around 23,000 distinct CDR3 sequences, roughly 9.6% of them detected only once. Clones ranked in the top ten supply approximately 18% of the sample.

From the second PCR step onward, the TCR alpha chain libraries and the TCR beta chain libraries were amplified separately. The CMV status of each donor was determined by measuring IFNgamma production from CD4+ T cells after fresh PBMCs had been stimulated overnight with CMV viral lysate. Miltenyi beads were used first to positively select CD4 T cells, and CD8 T cells were then positively selected from the CD4-negative fraction. Cells stained for CD3, CD4, CD8, CD45RA, CD27 and a live/dead dye were sorted on a BD Aria II into four subsets by CD45RA and CD27. A few healthy volunteers provided blood, and each donor's sample was split into CD4 and CD8 T cells and then further divided into four differentiation subsets. About 130 ml of peripheral blood was collected from each donor, and PBMC were isolated by Ficoll-Paque PLUS density-gradient centrifugation. Sorted cells were lysed in RLT buffer, and RNA was extracted with a Qiagen RNeasy kit and stored at -80°C.

The sequence was obtained from a human donor in good health. The sample was central memory CD8+ T cells from blood. This specimen's cell subset or site label, per the study, means: central memory, CD45RA- CD27+.

The CDR3 region reads CAISYSLAGGRAKNIQYF. Read as DNA, the sequence is TGTGCCATCAGTTATAGCCTAGCGGGAGGGAGAGCCAAAAACATTCAGTACTTC. This sequence uses TRBV10-3 and TRBJ2-4; the junction holds 12 bases that match TRBD2. There are 18 amino acids in the CDR3, from cysteine to phenylalanine inclusive. The DNA shown is the 54-base CDR3, in frame from base 1. V ends up 5 bases short and J 0 bases short, with an unmatched junction base count of 8. CDR1 and CDR2 (ENHRY, SYGVKD) derive from the germline V gene.